This T cell receptor beta chain was found in a study of blood T cells in healthy people across ages (dated by TCRdb to between 2014 and 2017). The study in broad terms: In model experiments, template switching captured roughly one uniquely barcoded TCR beta cDNA molecule for every two T cells. The study measured age-related changes in TCR beta repertoire diversity using deep sequencing normalized with unique cDNA molecular identifiers. The donors were split into four age groups: young (average 16 years), middle-aged (39), aged (approximately 59) and long-lived (under 90). Donors of different ages were randomly distributed across sequencing lanes to avoid experimental bias. For two donors (one aged 18 to 29 and one aged 80 or older), the study analyzed two additional independent replicas of 1 million unique cDNA reads from the same blood draw.

The 39 donors, aged roughly 6 to 100 years, were systemically healthy Caucasian individuals from Russia. Each donor gave ten milliliters of peripheral blood, drawn into EDTA-treated Vacutainer tubes. PBMCs were isolated by Ficoll-Paque density-gradient centrifugation, with at least 7 million obtained per sample. Trizol reagent was used to extract total RNA from the PBMCs, yielding at least 5.5 micrograms per sample. For every donor, flow cytometry on a PBMC aliquot measured the percentage of naive CD45RAhigh/CD27high T cells. Library prep was done by 5' RACE. Sequencing relied on an Illumina HiSeq 2500. A second roughly 6 to 11 cycle PCR used a sample-barcoded 5' primer and a J-beta primer mix. Each TCR beta cDNA molecule received a unique molecular identifier from a template-switch 5' adaptor carrying 12 random nucleotides. Each sample yielded at least 2.5 million CDR3-containing paired-end reads. First-strand cDNA was synthesized from all RNA with the Mint cDNA synthesis kit, primed by a TRBC-specific oligonucleotide. Following uracil-DNA glycosylase treatment, a first 18-cycle PCR with universal primers M1SS and BC2_uni_R was performed on all cDNA. Concerning the study's data processing: Each sample was normalized by randomly selecting 1 million high-quality reads, each carrying a distinct molecular identifier. Reads sharing molecular identifiers were discarded rather than binned into consensus sequences. MiTCR, with a Q25 quality threshold and the strictest error-elimination algorithm, was used for CDR3 identification, clonotype clustering and error correction. Lower-bound total TCR beta diversity was estimated with a nonparametric unseen species model using Euler transformation. In-frame beta chains were kept once TCRdb had trimmed the public reads at Q25 with fastp and called clones with MiXCR. Identical CDR3 proteins give one entry, which carries the most common genes and DNA. TCRdb, not the original authors, processed these V and J calls. The sample table holds fewer than 800,000 distinct CDR3 sequences, of which 32% were seen once. The ten biggest clones cover 15% to 19% of the sample.

Details on this clonotype: Its antigen target is currently unknown. Nothing much larger sits one base from this clone, and base qualities are not available.

Summary of the overall study and its limitations: Estimates of total diversity based on one million sequenced T cells were regarded as lower bounds and as underestimates. The percentage of naive T cells measured by flow cytometry correlated strongly with observed TCR beta diversity. Compared with the aged group, the long-lived group had more naive CD4+ T cells, fewer expanded clones and increased TCR diversity, suggesting age selection. Donor CMV infection status was unknown, potentially confounding age-related changes in expanded clonotypes. Bulk unsorted PBMC profiling prevented conclusive comparison of naive and antigen-experienced compartments. As age increased, observed TCR beta diversity per million T cells dropped in a roughly linear way, and a significant reduction was already evident by age 40.

CDR1 and CDR2, per the germline V gene, are MNHEY and SVGAGI. From its cysteine to its phenylalanine, the CDR3 spans 14 amino acids. Only the CDR3 region is kept as DNA, spanning 42 bases read in frame from base 1. Germline trimming amounts to 7 bases on V and 6 bases on J, with 6 as the count of junction bases outside the gene matches. This chain is built from TRBV6-5 and TRBJ2-2; the central 9 bases match TRBD1. The specimen sequenced was blood. This clonotype was sampled from a woman of 80 years or more in good health. Donor details come from another sample of the same person, matched by shared clones. In nucleotides, the sequence is TGTGCCAGCACGACGAGACAGGGGGCCGGGGAGCTGTTTTTT. Translated, this is CASTTRQGAGELFF.